A single sample is the source of the 30 T cell receptor beta chains below, sequenced in a study of T cells after posttransplantation cyclophosphamide. Sequenced by immunoSEQ multiplex PCR; TCRdb stores in-frame clones only, minus some. The specimen has some 46,000 clones, none found just once. Sequences were obtained from PBMCs. The receptors were gathered from a man aged 40-55 years in good health, CMV-negative, and a related stem cell transplant donor.

This clone was seen repeatedly, ten times or more. The genes are TRBV19 and TRBJ2-5; 9 bases align to TRBD2. CDR3 length: 14 amino acids. V lost 6 bases to trimming and J lost 7 bases; unmatched junction nucleotides: 9. The germline gives CDR1 LNHDA, CDR2 SQIVND (reference sequence). CDR3 sequence (DNA): TGTGCCAGTAGGAGTAGCGGGAGTGTTTGGACCCAGTACTTC. Translation gives CASRSSGSVWTQYF.

The J gene is TRBJ1-2, the V gene TRBV30; D not resolved. The CDR3 loop spans 13 amino acids. CDR1 is GTSNPN and CDR2 is SVGIG in the germline V gene (reference sequence). V shed 1 base and J shed 2 bases, with 8 bases lying between them. In nucleotides, the CDR3 is TGTGCCTGGAGTGCCGGCAGGAACTATGGCTACACCTTC. The encoded protein is CAWSAGRNYGYTF.

This chain connects TRBV21-1 to TRBJ2-3; whether TRBD1, the table's D call, matches the DNA was not checked. TRBV21-1 is shown as a pseudogene. CDR3 length: 16 amino acids. This CDR3 is CASSKQEVKVVGTQYF. The CDR3 DNA sequence: TGTGCCAGCAGCAAACAGGAAGTGAAAGTGGTCGGTACGCAGTATTTT.

This rearrangement joins TRBV27 to TRBJ2-3; the D gene is possibly TRBD2 (5 bases). Germline V gives CDR1 MNHEY, CDR2 SMNVEV (reference sequence). V was cut by 5 bases and J by 1 base, with 16 bases left in between. The CDR3 runs to 16 residues. The CDR3 coding sequence is TGTGCCAGCAGTGAAGGCCCCCGGACTGGCACAGATACGCAGTATTTT. This translates into CASSEGPRTGTDTQYF.

This clone appeared many times. The J gene is TRBJ1-1, the V gene TRBV12-5, with D hard to call. V was clipped by 10 bases and J by 0 bases, with 12 bases between them. The CDR3 extends over 13 amino acids. CDR1 is LGHNT and CDR2 is FRNRAP in the germline V gene. CDR3 nucleotides: TGTGCTACCTCAGAGGGCATGAACACTGAAGCTTTCTTT. Protein: CATSEGMNTEAFF.

This clone was counted many times. The V call is TRBV19, the J call TRBJ1-2; D is unresolved. Germline-derived CDR1 and CDR2 are LNHDA and SQIVND (reference sequence). The CDR3 totals 12 residues. Trimming took off 10 bases at V and 4 bases at J, with 13 bases between the two ends. CDR3 DNA sequence: TGTGCCAAGGCGGGTCGGACCTATGGCTACACCTTC. Its protein product is CAKAGRTYGYTF.

At least ten counts were recorded for this clone. V is TRBV7-9 and J is TRBJ2-1; no definite D call. Germline CDR1 reads SEHNR; CDR2 reads FQNEAQ (reference sequence). CDR3 length: 13 residues. V lost 8 bases to trimming and J lost 4 bases, with 12 bases between them. The CDR3 DNA reads as TGTGCCAGCGGCCGGAGTCCTTACAATGAGCAGTTCTTC. Protein sequence: CASGRSPYNEQFF.

This clone was picked up many times. The chain is built from TRBV7-9 and TRBJ2-7; 7 bases match TRBD1. Unmatched junction bases numbered 5, after V lost 6 bases and J lost 3 bases. The germline gives CDR1 SEHNR, CDR2 FQNEAQ (reference sequence). This CDR3 contains 13 residues. DNA of the CDR3: TGTGCCAGCAGTCGAGGGACAGACTACGAGCAGTACTTC. Encoded protein: CASSRGTDYEQYF.

This clone appeared many times. The CDR3: CASSYGALGGYTF. CDR3 DNA: TGTGCCAGCAGTTATGGAGCCCTTGGTGGCTACACCTTC. The chain recombines TRBV6-5 with TRBJ1-2; no clear D. Deletions cut 3 bases from V and 7 bases from J, with 12 bases between. Germline V gene sequence: CDR1 MNHEY, CDR2 SVGAGI. The CDR3 loop spans 13 amino acids.

This clone was detected ten times or more. The chain couples TRBV7-3 to TRBJ2-1, with D possibly matching TRBD1 (6 bases). The CDR3 totals 15 residues. V was trimmed by 5 bases and J by 5 bases, leaving 16 bases between them. The germline gives CDR1 SGHTA, CDR2 FQGTGA. CDR3 nucleotides: TGTGCCAGCAGCCTGGGGGCCAGCAGTCACAATGAGCAGTTCTTC. This codes for CASSLGASSHNEQFF.

This clone was detected ten times or more. The rearrangement links TRBV19 to TRBJ2-5, with TRBD1 matching over 8 bases. This CDR3 contains 14 residues. Germline CDR1 LNHDA, CDR2 SQIVND (reference sequence). J gave up 4 bases and V 1 base, and 2 bases lay outside the gene matches. CDR3 amino acids: CASSIGGQGETQYF. The CDR3 coding sequence is TGTGCCAGTAGTATAGGAGGACAGGGAGAGACCCAGTACTTC.

This clone was recorded many times. The J gene is TRBJ2-1, the V gene TRBV6-1; TRBD1 is a possible D gene (6 bases). CDR1 is MNHNS and CDR2 is SASEGT in the germline V gene. This CDR3 has 14 amino acids. V was cut by 3 bases and J by 6 bases, with 12 bases left in between. DNA of the CDR3: TGTGCCAGCAGTGAGCCAGGGGTCAGCAATGAGCAGTTCTTC. It specifies CASSEPGVSNEQFF.

In its sample, this clone was seen many times. V gene TRBV15 combines with J gene TRBJ1-1; 7 bases align to TRBD1. Trimming removed 2 bases from V and 6 bases from J; junction bases left unmatched: 9. The CDR3 is made up of 15 amino acids. Per the germline V gene, CDR1 is LNHNV and CDR2 is YYDKDF (reference sequence). The DNA of the CDR3 is TGTGCCACCAGCAGAAAGACAGGGTCGGGGGCTGAAGCTTTCTTT. The encoded protein is CATSRKTGSGAEAFF.

This clone was counted ten times or more. V gene TRBV27 combines with J gene TRBJ1-1; 8 nucleotides line up with TRBD1. The V gene's germline CDR1 is MNHEY and CDR2 SMNVEV (reference sequence). The CDR3 contains 15 residues. With V trimmed by 7 bases and J by 2 bases, 9 bases remained unmatched. The CDR3 is CASKQTGTGNTEAFF. The CDR3 nucleotides read TGTGCCAGCAAGCAGACCGGGACAGGTAACACTGAAGCTTTCTTT.

The CDR3 loop is CASSLGYSGQPQHF. The CDR3 bases are TGTGCCAGTAGCCTCGGGTATTCTGGTCAGCCCCAGCATTTT. The chain combines TRBV19 with TRBJ1-5; unclear D gene. Deletions cut 6 bases from V and 6 bases from J, with 15 bases between. CDR1 and CDR2 (germline): LNHDA, SQIVND (reference sequence). The CDR3 totals 14 residues.

This clone was detected many times. CDR3: CASSDGYNTEAFF. In DNA, the CDR3 is TGTGCCAGCAGTGACGGTTACAACACTGAAGCTTTCTTT. V gene TRBV2 combines with J gene TRBJ1-1; unclear D gene. Trimming removed 3 bases at V and 2 bases at J, with 7 bases between. Germline loops: CDR1 SNHLY, CDR2 FYNNEI. This CDR3 is built from 13 residues.

This clone was detected many times. V usage is TRBV6-5 and J usage is TRBJ1-1; possible D gene TRBD1, 5 bases. The V and J ends lost 6 bases and 1 base respectively, with 12 bases between them. There are 14 residues in the CDR3. Germline V lookup: CDR1 MNHEY, CDR2 SVGAGI. The CDR3 sequence is CASSRQRGNTEAFF. CDR3 nucleotide sequence: TGTGCCAGCAGCCGCCAAAGGGGGAACACTGAAGCTTTCTTT.

This clone was detected many times. The J gene is TRBJ1-6, the V gene TRBV4-2, with D uncertain. Germline CDR1 is LGHNA and CDR2 is YNFKEQ. This CDR3 spans 17 amino acids. Trimming left V 1 base short and J 6 bases short, with 16 bases between. The CDR3 loop reads CASSQAAGSIGNSPLHF. The CDR3 DNA is TGTGCCAGCAGCCAAGCTGCGGGGTCAATAGGTAATTCACCCCTCCACTTT.

In DNA, the CDR3 is TGTGCCAGCTCACCGTTACGGGGTTCTAGCGGGAGCTCCTACAATGAGCAGTTCTTC. It yields the protein CASSPLRGSSGSSYNEQFF. This chain uses TRBV18 with TRBJ2-1; 10 bases agree with TRBD2. The CDR3 consists of 19 residues. V shed 3 bases and J 0 bases; nucleotides not matched to a gene: 11. Germline CDR1 reads KGHSH; CDR2 reads LQKENI.

This clone came up a few times. J is TRBJ2-5 and V is TRBV25-1; tentatively, D is TRBD1 (7 bases). Germline CDR1 MGHDK, CDR2 SYGVNS. The CDR3 totals 16 residues. V was cut by 2 bases and J by 5 bases, with 18 bases left in between. The CDR3: CASSEGGRGLAETQYF. The CDR3 DNA sequence: TGTGCCAGCAGTGAAGGTGGTAGGGGGCTAGCGGAGACCCAGTACTTC.

This clone has at least ten counts. The chain employs TRBV6-6 and TRBJ2-7; D remains unclear. Germline CDR1 and CDR2: MNHNY and SVGAGI (reference sequence). CDR3 length: 13 amino acids. The germline V and J ends were trimmed by 2 bases and 3 bases, with 8 bases remaining between them. CDR3 protein: CASSYGMGYEQYV. The CDR3 nucleotides are TGTGCCAGCAGTTACGGTATGGGCTACGAGCAGTACGTC.

This clone was recorded at least ten times. The V call is TRBV18, the J call TRBJ2-5; D gene ambiguous. V lost 3 bases and J 5 bases, leaving 7 bases between the germline ends. This CDR3 contains 12 residues. Germline V gene lookup returns CDR1 KGHSH and CDR2 LQKENI. CDR3 coding DNA: TGTGCCAGCTCACCGACCGGGGAGACCCAGTACTTC. Translation gives CASSPTGETQYF.

This clone showed up many times. The rearrangement links TRBV5-1 to TRBJ2-2; 9 bases are a match to TRBD1. Per the germline V gene, CDR1 is SGHRS and CDR2 is YFSETQ. The J segment lost 6 bases and the V segment lost 0 bases, leaving 9 bases of the junction unmatched. The CDR3 sequence is 17 residues long. CDR3 in DNA: TGCGCCAGCAGCTTGGATGGACAGGGGAGGTGGTCCGGGGAGCTGTTTTTT. Protein: CASSLDGQGRWSGELFF.

There are many counts of this clone. The J gene is TRBJ2-5, the V gene TRBV27; 9 positions match TRBD1. With V trimmed by 2 bases and J by 7 bases, 8 bases remained unmatched. The CDR3 is 15 amino acids. The V gene's germline CDR1 is MNHEY and CDR2 SMNVEV (reference sequence). Here the CDR3 reads CASSLDTGGLGTQYF. In DNA form, the CDR3 reads TGTGCCAGCAGTTTAGACACAGGGGGCTTAGGGACCCAGTACTTC.

This clone showed up many times. The rearrangement uses TRBV28 and TRBJ2-1, with D maybe TRBD2 (7 bases). V was trimmed by 7 bases and J by 5 bases, leaving 21 bases between them. CDR3 size: 16 residues. Germline CDR1 is MDHEN and CDR2 is SYDVKM. CDR3 amino acids: CASIRSGGGADNEQFF. The CDR3 nucleotides are TGTGCCAGCATACGAAGCGGAGGGGGGGCCGACAATGAGCAGTTCTTC. The full variable domain, with the rest looked up from reference TRBV28 and TRBJ2-1, is DVKVTQSSRYLVKRTGEKVFLECVQDMDHENMFWYRQDPGLGLRLIYFSYDVKMKEKGDIPEGYSVSREKKERFSLILESASTNQTSMYLCASIRSGGGADNEQFFGPGTRLTVL.

This clone was seen many times. The chain recombines TRBV10-2 with TRBJ1-5; no definite D call. This CDR3 comprises 15 residues. The V gene's germline CDR1 is WSHSY and CDR2 SAAADI. V was pared by 3 bases and J by 1 base, with 10 bases between. CDR3 nucleotide sequence: TGCGCCAGCAGTGATGGAGAGACCAGCAATCAGCCCCAGCATTTT. It yields the protein CASSDGETSNQPQHF.

A few counts support this clone. The gene calls are TRBV4-3 and TRBJ1-6; D might be TRBD1 (5 bases). The germline CDR1 and CDR2 sequences are LGHNA and YSLEER. CDR3 length equals 14 residues. The V end was cut by 4 bases, the J end by 6 bases, with 10 bases between. The CDR3 coding sequence is TGCGCCAGCAGCCGGACAACCAGTAATTCACCCCTCCACTTT. Its protein is CASSRTTSNSPLHF.

This clone was seen at least ten times. The gene calls are TRBV10-1 and TRBJ2-1, with 8 bases fitting TRBD2. V shed 5 bases, J shed 10 bases, and the junction held 25 bases outside the gene matches. The CDR3 is 19 amino acids. Looked up from germline, CDR1 is WNHNN and CDR2 is SYGVQD (reference sequence). The CDR3 here is CASSSGGATFVNDPREQFF. The CDR3 nucleotides read TGCGCCAGCAGTAGCGGGGGAGCCACATTTGTAAATGACCCGAGGGAGCAGTTCTTC.

The chain recombines TRBV27 with TRBJ2-5; 7 nucleotides align to TRBD2. CDR3 length: 14 residues. V trimming: 3 bases; J trimming: 4 bases; junction bases outside the gene matches: 5. Germline V lookup: CDR1 MNHEY, CDR2 SMNVEV (reference sequence). The CDR3 sequence is CASSLSGGRETQYF. CDR3 nucleotide sequence: TGTGCCAGCAGTTTGTCGGGAGGCCGAGAGACCCAGTACTTC.

This clone was seen ten or more times. CDR3 loop: CASSLRGIDEKLFF. DNA of the CDR3: TGCGCCAGCAGCTTGAGGGGGATAGATGAAAAACTGTTTTTT. The chain has TRBV5-1 and TRBJ1-4; D is perhaps TRBD1 (6 bases). This CDR3 is built from 14 residues. The ends were cut back, 1 base at V and 6 bases at J, with 10 bases in the middle. Per germline, CDR1 SGHRS and CDR2 YFSETQ.